This is a list of T cell receptor beta chains from one sample in a study of blood T cell repertoires in COVID-19. The repertoire was sequenced with immunoSEQ multiplex PCR; TCRdb's copy has only in-frame clones and lacks some. The sample records approximately 210,000 clones, roughly 94% being singletons. Sequenced: peripheral blood. These TCRs come from a man aged 30 to 45 with acute or convalescent COVID-19. Each CDR3 is given with its conserved first and last residue. A D gene is named only where the DNA matches it firmly. Clone size is given for some rows only: seen once, a few or many times, or a class if the clone is expanded.

J gene: TRBJ1-3
D gene: -
clone size: once
V gene: TRBV20-1
CDR3 DNA: TGCAGTGCTAGAAACCTACACACCATATATTTT
CDR3 protein: CSARNLHTIYF

J gene: TRBJ2-1
D gene: -
clone size: once
V gene: TRBV10-3
CDR3 DNA: TGTGCCATGGGCGATGCGGGATTTTATCGGGGTGAGCAGTTCTTC
CDR3 protein: CAMGDAGFYRGEQFF

J gene: TRBJ2-2
D gene: -
clone size: -
V gene: TRBV11-2
CDR3 DNA: TGTGCCAGCAGCATAGGGCAAATAACGAACACCGGGGAGCTGTTTTTT
CDR3 protein: CASSIGQITNTGELFF

J gene: TRBJ2-1
D gene: -
clone size: -
V gene: TRBV11-3
CDR3 DNA: TGTGCCAGCAGCTTAGGAGGCCTTCGAGAGCGTGAGCAGTTCTTC
CDR3 protein: CASSLGGLREREQFF

J gene: TRBJ1-1
D gene: TRBD1
clone size: -
V gene: TRBV6-5
CDR3 DNA: TGTGCCAGCGGCAGGACAGGGGGCGGGAGTGAAGCTTTCTTT
CDR3 protein: CASGRTGGGSEAFF

J gene: TRBJ2-2
D gene: TRBD1
clone size: -
V gene: TRBV5-3
CDR3 DNA: TGTGCCAGAAAGAAGGACAGGGTGTTACACGGGGAGCTGTTTTTT
CDR3 protein: CARKKDRVLHGELFF

J gene: TRBJ1-1
D gene: TRBD1
clone size: -
V gene: TRBV28
CDR3 DNA: TGTGCCAGCCGATGGACAGGGGCGAATGCTTTCTTT
CDR3 protein: CASRWTGANAFF

J gene: TRBJ2-3
D gene: TRBD2
clone size: -
V gene: TRBV11-2
CDR3 DNA: TGTGCCAGCAGCCCACAGAGGGGACTAGCAGATACGCAGTATTTT
CDR3 protein: CASSPQRGLADTQYF

J gene: TRBJ1-1
D gene: -
clone size: -
V gene: TRBV29-1
CDR3 DNA: TGCACAACTCAGGGAGGCCGGAACACTGAAGCTTTCTTT
CDR3 protein: CTTQGGRNTEAFF

J gene: TRBJ1-1
D gene: -
clone size: -
V gene: TRBV29-1
CDR3 DNA: TGCAGCGTTTCCAACGGGGTGAACACTGAAGCTTTCTTT
CDR3 protein: CSVSNGVNTEAFF

J gene: TRBJ1-5
D gene: -
clone size: -
V gene: TRBV27
CDR3 DNA: TGTGCCAGCAGTTTAAAAACAGGGTATAGCAATCAGCCCCAGCATTTT
CDR3 protein: CASSLKTGYSNQPQHF

J gene: TRBJ2-7
D gene: TRBD1
clone size: -
V gene: TRBV4-1
CDR3 DNA: TGCGCCAGCAGCACCAGGGACAGTGGCTACGAGCAGTACTTC
CDR3 protein: CASSTRDSGYEQYF

J gene: TRBJ2-1
D gene: TRBD1
clone size: -
V gene: TRBV6-6
CDR3 DNA: TGTGCCAGCAGTAAACAGGGGGCAAATGAGCAGTTCTTC
CDR3 protein: CASSKQGANEQFF

J gene: TRBJ1-2
D gene: -
clone size: -
V gene: TRBV28
CDR3 DNA: TGTGCCAGCAGGGACCGCTCTAGGGGGAACTATGGCTACACCTTC
CDR3 protein: CASRDRSRGNYGYTF

J gene: TRBJ2-7
D gene: TRBD2
clone size: -
V gene: TRBV29-1
CDR3 DNA: TGCAGCGTTGGGGGGACTAGCGCCTACGAGCAGTACTTC
CDR3 protein: CSVGGTSAYEQYF

J gene: TRBJ2-7
D gene: TRBD2
clone size: -
V gene: TRBV7-8
CDR3 DNA: TGTGCCAGCAGCCGGACTAGCGGAACCTACGAGCAGTACTTC
CDR3 protein: CASSRTSGTYEQYF

J gene: TRBJ1-5
D gene: TRBD1
clone size: few
V gene: TRBV19
CDR3 DNA: TGTGCACCTCTCGACAGGGCCGACAATCAGCCCCAGCATTTT
CDR3 protein: CAPLDRADNQPQHF

J gene: TRBJ2-7
D gene: TRBD2
clone size: -
V gene: TRBV30
CDR3 DNA: TGTGCCTGGAGTGTACGAGGAGCGGGGACCTCCTACGAGCAGTACTTC
CDR3 protein: CAWSVRGAGTSYEQYF

J gene: TRBJ2-1
D gene: TRBD1
clone size: -
V gene: TRBV5-1
CDR3 DNA: TGCGCCAGCAGCTTGGCCTGGGGCAGGGGGCGGGTTGAGCAGTTCTTC
CDR3 protein: CASSLAWGRGRVEQFF

J gene: TRBJ1-1
D gene: -
clone size: -
V gene: TRBV5-1
CDR3 DNA: TGCGCCAGCAGCCTTGGGACAAAGGAAGCTTTCTTT
CDR3 protein: CASSLGTKEAFF

J gene: TRBJ1-1
D gene: TRBD1
clone size: -
V gene: TRBV18
CDR3 DNA: TGTGCCAGCTCACCTCAACAGGGGGACACTGAAGCTTTCTTT
CDR3 protein: CASSPQQGDTEAFF

J gene: TRBJ2-7
D gene: -
clone size: -
V gene: TRBV30
CDR3 DNA: TGTGCCTGGAGGCGACAGGGAGGCTACGAGCAGTACTTC
CDR3 protein: CAWRRQGGYEQYF

J gene: TRBJ1-5
D gene: -
clone size: -
V gene: TRBV4-2
CDR3 DNA: TGTGCCAGCAGCCAAGAAGCGAGGGCAATAAATCAGCCCCAGCATTTT
CDR3 protein: CASSQEARAINQPQHF

J gene: TRBJ2-6
D gene: TRBD1
clone size: -
V gene: TRBV3-1/TRBV3-2
CDR3 DNA: TGTGCCAGCAGCATGGAGACAGGGATCCGCTCTGGGGCCAACGTCCTGACTTTC
CDR3 protein: CASSMETGIRSGANVLTF

J gene: TRBJ1-1
D gene: -
clone size: -
V gene: TRBV6-5
CDR3 DNA: TGTGCCAGCACCCCAGCCCCTAGGCGGAACACTGAAGCTTTCTTT
CDR3 protein: CASTPAPRRNTEAFF

J gene: TRBJ1-2
D gene: TRBD1
clone size: -
V gene: TRBV7-9
CDR3 DNA: TGTGCCAGCAGTCAAACGGGACAGGTTGCCGTGGGCAACTATGGCTACACCTTC
CDR3 protein: CASSQTGQVAVGNYGYTF

J gene: TRBJ2-7
D gene: TRBD1
clone size: -
V gene: TRBV7-9
CDR3 DNA: TGTGCCAGCAGCTTAGGCCGTGACAGGGATAGTCACGAGCAGTACTTC
CDR3 protein: CASSLGRDRDSHEQYF

J gene: TRBJ2-7
D gene: -
clone size: -
V gene: TRBV7-2
CDR3 DNA: TGTGCCAGCAGCTTTACTACCTACGAGCAGTACTTC
CDR3 protein: CASSFTTYEQYF

J gene: TRBJ1-5
D gene: -
clone size: few
V gene: TRBV6-2/TRBV6-3
CDR3 DNA: TGTGCCAGCAGTTACCGGGAATCCATCAATCAGCCCCAGCATTTT
CDR3 protein: CASSYRESINQPQHF

J gene: TRBJ2-3
D gene: TRBD2
clone size: -
V gene: TRBV10-3
CDR3 DNA: TGTGCCATCAGTGAGCGGGAGGGCCGAGATACGCAGTATTTT
CDR3 protein: CAISEREGRDTQYF

J gene: TRBJ2-7
D gene: TRBD1
clone size: -
V gene: TRBV6-5
CDR3 DNA: TGTGCCAGCAGTTCAGGCGGGACAGGGGTATACGAGCAGTACTTC
CDR3 protein: CASSSGGTGVYEQYF

J gene: TRBJ2-7
D gene: -
clone size: -
V gene: TRBV9
CDR3 DNA: TGTGCCAGCAGCGTAGGGGCAACGGCCTCCTACGAGCAGTACTTC
CDR3 protein: CASSVGATASYEQYF

J gene: TRBJ2-6
D gene: -
clone size: -
V gene: TRBV14
CDR3 DNA: TGTGCCAGCAGCTACAGAAGGGGGGCCAACGTCCTGACTTTC
CDR3 protein: CASSYRRGANVLTF

J gene: TRBJ2-7
D gene: TRBD2
clone size: once
V gene: TRBV24-1
CDR3 DNA: TGTGCCACCAGTGACTCCAAAGAGGGTTTTCCGGGGGGTGGCTACGAGCAGTACTTC
CDR3 protein: CATSDSKEGFPGGGYEQYF

J gene: TRBJ1-1
D gene: -
clone size: -
V gene: TRBV2
CDR3 DNA: TGTGCCAGCAGATATCAGGCTTTGAACACTGAAGCTTTCTTT
CDR3 protein: CASRYQALNTEAFF

J gene: TRBJ2-3
D gene: -
clone size: -
V gene: TRBV6-6
CDR3 DNA: TGTGCCAGCAGTTACTCTATCAGCACAGATACGCAGTATTTT
CDR3 protein: CASSYSISTDTQYF

J gene: TRBJ1-1
D gene: -
clone size: -
V gene: TRBV6-1
CDR3 DNA: TGTGCCAGCAGCCCCGGAGGGGCTGAAGCTTTCTTT
CDR3 protein: CASSPGGAEAFF

J gene: TRBJ2-6
D gene: TRBD2
clone size: -
V gene: TRBV7-8
CDR3 DNA: TGTGCCAGCAGCTTAGTCGGGGGGACTGGGGCCAACGTCCTGACTTTC
CDR3 protein: CASSLVGGTGANVLTF

J gene: TRBJ1-2
D gene: TRBD1
clone size: -
V gene: TRBV12-3/TRBV12-4
CDR3 DNA: TGTGCCAGCAGACCGACAGGGGGCGATGGCTACACCTTC
CDR3 protein: CASRPTGGDGYTF

J gene: TRBJ1-4
D gene: TRBD1
clone size: -
V gene: TRBV28
CDR3 DNA: TGTGCCAGCAGTTGGACAGGGAAGAGAGGTGAAAAACTGTTTTTT
CDR3 protein: CASSWTGKRGEKLFF

J gene: TRBJ2-7
D gene: TRBD1
clone size: -
V gene: TRBV27
CDR3 DNA: TGTGCCAGCAAACAGATAGGGGGCCCCTACGAGCAGTACTTC
CDR3 protein: CASKQIGGPYEQYF

J gene: TRBJ2-1
D gene: -
clone size: -
V gene: TRBV4-2
CDR3 DNA: TGTGCCAGCAGCCAAGGGACCCAGACTAGTAGCACCTACAATGAGCAGTTCTTC
CDR3 protein: CASSQGTQTSSTYNEQFF

J gene: TRBJ1-5
D gene: TRBD1
clone size: -
V gene: TRBV19
CDR3 DNA: TGTGCCAGTAGTATCGGCCCACAGGGGGCAGTTGGTCAGCCCCAGCATTTT
CDR3 protein: CASSIGPQGAVGQPQHF

J gene: TRBJ1-4
D gene: TRBD1
clone size: -
V gene: TRBV7-9
CDR3 DNA: TGTGCCAGCAGCCAAGACAGGGGTGATGAAAAACTGTTTTTT
CDR3 protein: CASSQDRGDEKLFF

J gene: TRBJ2-7
D gene: -
clone size: once
V gene: TRBV11-1
CDR3 DNA: TGTGCCAGCAGCCCCGGTTTAGCGGTGGGAAGGTACGAGCAGTACTTC
CDR3 protein: CASSPGLAVGRYEQYF

J gene: TRBJ2-7
D gene: -
clone size: -
V gene: TRBV28
CDR3 DNA: TGTGCCAGCCACCAGCGGAACGACGAGCAGTACTTC
CDR3 protein: CASHQRNDEQYF

J gene: TRBJ1-4
D gene: TRBD1
clone size: -
V gene: TRBV2
CDR3 DNA: TGTGCCAGCCGGAATAACAGGGGCCGGGAAAAACTGTTTTTT
CDR3 protein: CASRNNRGREKLFF

J gene: TRBJ1-4
D gene: -
clone size: -
V gene: TRBV19
CDR3 DNA: TGTGCCAGTAGTGCAAGGACAACCCCTAATGAAAAACTGTTTTTT
CDR3 protein: CASSARTTPNEKLFF

J gene: TRBJ1-1
D gene: -
clone size: -
V gene: TRBV7-9
CDR3 DNA: TGTGCCAGCGGGCCTGGACAGCTGAACACTGAAGCTTTCTTT
CDR3 protein: CASGPGQLNTEAFF

J gene: TRBJ2-3
D gene: -
clone size: -
V gene: TRBV5-1
CDR3 DNA: TGCGCCAGCAGCTTGGGGCAGGGATTAGATACGCAGTATTTT
CDR3 protein: CASSLGQGLDTQYF

J gene: TRBJ1-1
D gene: -
clone size: once
V gene: TRBV27
CDR3 DNA: TGTGCCAGCAGTTTTTTGGGGGGGGTGGCCAGGACTGAAGCTTTCTTT
CDR3 protein: CASSFLGGVARTEAFF

J gene: TRBJ2-1
D gene: TRBD2
clone size: -
V gene: TRBV6-5
CDR3 DNA: TGTGCCAGCAGTTACTCGGGGACTACGTACAATGAGCAGTTCTTC
CDR3 protein: CASSYSGTTYNEQFF

J gene: TRBJ2-1
D gene: TRBD2
clone size: -
V gene: TRBV7-2
CDR3 DNA: TGTGCCAGCAGCTTCACCGGGACTACCAATGAGCAGTTCTTC
CDR3 protein: CASSFTGTTNEQFF